This TCR beta chain was recorded in a study of blood T cell repertoires in COVID-19. Across the whole study: Sample material is recorded as cDNA or gDNA derived from T cells, B-cell-depleted T cells, or PBMCs.

The table came from immunoSEQ multiplex PCR; TCRdb's copy has only in-frame clones and leaves some out. The data hold over 150,000 clones, with about four fifths observed a single time. J was trimmed by 5 bases and V by 6 bases; bases with no gene match: 8. Germline CDR1 reads SQVTM; CDR2 reads ANQGSEA. This CDR3 region has 13 residues. This chain links TRBV29-1 with TRBJ1-1; 8 positions match TRBD1. This receptor was identified in a woman in her fifties or sixties with acute or convalescent COVID-19. Sequenced input: peripheral blood. The CDR3 reads CSVGDRSSTEAFF. Here the CDR3 DNA reads TGCAGCGTCGGGGACAGGTCGTCGACTGAAGCTTTCTTT.